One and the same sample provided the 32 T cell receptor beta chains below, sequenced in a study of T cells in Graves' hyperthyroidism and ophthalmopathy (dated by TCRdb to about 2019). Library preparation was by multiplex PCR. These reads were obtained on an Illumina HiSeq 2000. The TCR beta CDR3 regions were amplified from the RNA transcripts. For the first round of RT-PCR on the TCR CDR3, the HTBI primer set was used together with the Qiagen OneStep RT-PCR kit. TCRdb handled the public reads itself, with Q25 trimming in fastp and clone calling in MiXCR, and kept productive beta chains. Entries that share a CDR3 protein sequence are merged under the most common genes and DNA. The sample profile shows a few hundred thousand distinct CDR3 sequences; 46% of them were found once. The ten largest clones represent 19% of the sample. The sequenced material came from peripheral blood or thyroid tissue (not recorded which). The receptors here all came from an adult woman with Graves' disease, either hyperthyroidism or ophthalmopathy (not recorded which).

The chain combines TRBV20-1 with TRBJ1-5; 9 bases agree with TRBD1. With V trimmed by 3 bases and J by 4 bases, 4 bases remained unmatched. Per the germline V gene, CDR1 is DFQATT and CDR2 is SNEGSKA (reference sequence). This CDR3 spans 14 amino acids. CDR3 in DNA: TGCAGTGCTAGGAGGGGACAGGGTAATCAGCCCCAGCATTTT. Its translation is CSARRGQGNQPQHF.

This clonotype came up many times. CDR3 nucleotide sequence: TGTGCCAGCAGCCCTGACCCGAGCCACGAGCAGTACTTC. It specifies CASSPDPSHEQYF. This chain connects TRBV2 to TRBJ2-7, with no clear D. Trimming left V 6 bases short and J 5 bases short, with 14 bases between. CDR1 and CDR2 from the germline V gene are SNHLY and FYNNEI. The CDR3 has 13 amino acids.

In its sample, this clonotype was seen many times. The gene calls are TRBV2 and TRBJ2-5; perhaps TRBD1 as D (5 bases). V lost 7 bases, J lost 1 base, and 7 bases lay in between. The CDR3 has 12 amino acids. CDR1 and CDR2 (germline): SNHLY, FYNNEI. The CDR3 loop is CASIDSQETQYF. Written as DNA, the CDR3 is TGTGCCAGCATAGACAGCCAAGAGACCCAGTACTTC.

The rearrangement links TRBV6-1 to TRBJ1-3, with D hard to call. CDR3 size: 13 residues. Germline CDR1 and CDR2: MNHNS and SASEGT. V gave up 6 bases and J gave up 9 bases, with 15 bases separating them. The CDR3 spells CASRLFRMGTIYF. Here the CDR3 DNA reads TGTGCCAGCAGGCTGTTTAGGATGGGCACCATATATTTT.

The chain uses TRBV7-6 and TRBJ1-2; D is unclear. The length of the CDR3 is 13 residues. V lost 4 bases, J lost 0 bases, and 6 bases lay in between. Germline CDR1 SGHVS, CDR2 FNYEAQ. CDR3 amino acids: CASSSQANYGYTF. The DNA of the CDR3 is TGTGCCAGCAGCTCCCAAGCTAACTATGGCTACACCTTC.

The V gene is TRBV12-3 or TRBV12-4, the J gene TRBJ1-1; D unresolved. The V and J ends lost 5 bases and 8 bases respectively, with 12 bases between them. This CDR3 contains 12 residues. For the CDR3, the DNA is TGTGCCAGCAGTGAAGGAGGTGGGGAAGCTTTCTTT. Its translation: CASSEGGGEAFF.

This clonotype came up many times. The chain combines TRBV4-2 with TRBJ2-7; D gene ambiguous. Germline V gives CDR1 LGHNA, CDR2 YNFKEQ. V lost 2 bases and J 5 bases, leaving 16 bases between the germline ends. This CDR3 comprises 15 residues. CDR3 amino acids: CASSQPISQGHEQYF. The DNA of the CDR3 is TGTGCCAGCAGCCAACCAATCTCTCAAGGGCACGAGCAGTACTTC.

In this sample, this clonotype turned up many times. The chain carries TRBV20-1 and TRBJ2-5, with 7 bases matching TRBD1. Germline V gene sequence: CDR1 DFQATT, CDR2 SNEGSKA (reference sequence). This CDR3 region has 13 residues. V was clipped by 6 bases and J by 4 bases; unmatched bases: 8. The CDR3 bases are TGCAGTGCCTCCGGACAGGACCGAGAGACCCAGTACTTC. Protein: CSASGQDRETQYF.

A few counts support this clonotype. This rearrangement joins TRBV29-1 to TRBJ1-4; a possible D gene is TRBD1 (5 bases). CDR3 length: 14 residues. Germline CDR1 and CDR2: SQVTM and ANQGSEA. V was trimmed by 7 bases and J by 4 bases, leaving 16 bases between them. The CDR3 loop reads CSEQDRELNEKLFF. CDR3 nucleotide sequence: TGCAGCGAACAGGACCGGGAACTTAATGAAAAACTGTTTTTT.

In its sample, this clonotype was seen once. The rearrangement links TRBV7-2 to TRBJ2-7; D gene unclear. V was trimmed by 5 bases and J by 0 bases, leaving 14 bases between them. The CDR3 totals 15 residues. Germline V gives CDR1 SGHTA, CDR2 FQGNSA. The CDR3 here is CASSRAQINSYEQYF. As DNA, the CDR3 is TGTGCCAGCAGCCGGGCCCAGATTAACTCCTACGAGCAGTACTTC.

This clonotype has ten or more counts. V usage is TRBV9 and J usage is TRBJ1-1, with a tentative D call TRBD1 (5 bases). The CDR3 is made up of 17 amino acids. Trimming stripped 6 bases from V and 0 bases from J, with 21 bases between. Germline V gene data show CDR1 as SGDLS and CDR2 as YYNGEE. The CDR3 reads CASNPGAGMRLNTEAFF. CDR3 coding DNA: TGTGCCAGCAACCCTGGGGCAGGGATGCGTTTGAACACTGAAGCTTTCTTT.

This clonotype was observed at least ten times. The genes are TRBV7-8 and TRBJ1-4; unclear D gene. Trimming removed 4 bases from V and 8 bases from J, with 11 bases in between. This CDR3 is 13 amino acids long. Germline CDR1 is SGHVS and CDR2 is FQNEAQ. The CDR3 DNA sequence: TGTGCCAGCAGCTCTGAGACTAGGGAAAAACTGTTTTTT. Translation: CASSSETREKLFF.

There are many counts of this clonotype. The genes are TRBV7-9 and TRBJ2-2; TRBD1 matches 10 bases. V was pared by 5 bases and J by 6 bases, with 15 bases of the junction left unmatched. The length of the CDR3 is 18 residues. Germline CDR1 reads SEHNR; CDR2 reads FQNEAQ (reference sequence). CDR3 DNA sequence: TGTGCCAGCAGCCCTACCTGGCGGACAGGGGGTTTGGCCGGGGAGCTGTTTTTT. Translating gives CASSPTWRTGGLAGELFF.

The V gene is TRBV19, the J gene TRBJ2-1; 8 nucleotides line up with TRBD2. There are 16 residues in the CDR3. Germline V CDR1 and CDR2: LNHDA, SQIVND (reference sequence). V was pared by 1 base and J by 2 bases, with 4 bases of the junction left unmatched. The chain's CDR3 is CASSIGRGAPYNEQFF. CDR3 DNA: TGTGCCAGTAGTATAGGGCGGGGGGCCCCCTACAATGAGCAGTTCTTC.

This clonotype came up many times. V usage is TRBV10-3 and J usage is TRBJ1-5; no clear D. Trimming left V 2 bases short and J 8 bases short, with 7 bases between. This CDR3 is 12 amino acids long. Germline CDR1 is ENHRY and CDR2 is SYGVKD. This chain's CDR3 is CAISEPGEPQHF. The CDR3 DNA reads TGTGCCATCAGTGAGCCTGGAGAGCCCCAGCATTTT.

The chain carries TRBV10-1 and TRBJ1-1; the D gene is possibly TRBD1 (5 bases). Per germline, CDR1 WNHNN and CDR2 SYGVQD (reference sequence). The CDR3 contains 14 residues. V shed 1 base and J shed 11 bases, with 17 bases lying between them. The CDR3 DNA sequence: TGCGCCAGCAGTGAGTTCATGCGGGACGGAGAGGCTTTCTTT. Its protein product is CASSEFMRDGEAFF.

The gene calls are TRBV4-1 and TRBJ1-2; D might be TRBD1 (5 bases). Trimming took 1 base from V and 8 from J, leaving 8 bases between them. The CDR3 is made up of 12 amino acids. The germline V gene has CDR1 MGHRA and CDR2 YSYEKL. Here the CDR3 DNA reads TGCGCCAGCAGCCAAGGGGGGGGAGGCTACACCTTC. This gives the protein CASSQGGGGYTF.

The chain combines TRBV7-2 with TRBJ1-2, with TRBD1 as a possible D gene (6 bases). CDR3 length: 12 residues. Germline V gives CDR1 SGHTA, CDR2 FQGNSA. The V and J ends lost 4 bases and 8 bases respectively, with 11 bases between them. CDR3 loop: CASSSDRMGYTF. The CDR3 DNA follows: TGTGCCAGCAGCTCAGACAGGATGGGCTACACCTTC.

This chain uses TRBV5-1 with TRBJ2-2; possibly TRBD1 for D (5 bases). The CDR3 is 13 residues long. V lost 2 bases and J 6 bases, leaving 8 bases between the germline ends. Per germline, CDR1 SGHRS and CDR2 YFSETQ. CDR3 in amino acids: CASSFLGAGELFF. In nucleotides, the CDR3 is TGCGCCAGCAGCTTCCTAGGGGCCGGGGAGCTGTTTTTT.

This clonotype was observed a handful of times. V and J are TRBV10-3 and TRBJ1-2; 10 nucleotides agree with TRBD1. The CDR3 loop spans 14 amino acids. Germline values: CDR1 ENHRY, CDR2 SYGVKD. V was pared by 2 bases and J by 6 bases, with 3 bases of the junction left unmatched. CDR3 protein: CAISEDRGRHGYTF. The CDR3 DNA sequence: TGTGCCATCAGTGAGGACAGGGGGCGACATGGCTACACCTTC.

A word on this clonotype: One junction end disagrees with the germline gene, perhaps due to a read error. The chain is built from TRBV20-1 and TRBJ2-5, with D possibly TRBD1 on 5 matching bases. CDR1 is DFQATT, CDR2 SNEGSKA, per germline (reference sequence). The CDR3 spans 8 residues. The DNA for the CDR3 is TGCAGTGCTAGTTCCCAGGGCTTC. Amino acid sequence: CSASSQGF.

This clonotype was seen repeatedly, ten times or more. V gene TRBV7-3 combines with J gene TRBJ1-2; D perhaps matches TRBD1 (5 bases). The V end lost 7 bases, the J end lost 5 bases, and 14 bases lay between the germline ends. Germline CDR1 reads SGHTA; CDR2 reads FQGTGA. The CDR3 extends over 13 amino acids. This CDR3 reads CASIPQGAYGYTF. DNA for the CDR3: TGTGCCAGCATCCCTCAGGGTGCTTATGGCTACACCTTC.

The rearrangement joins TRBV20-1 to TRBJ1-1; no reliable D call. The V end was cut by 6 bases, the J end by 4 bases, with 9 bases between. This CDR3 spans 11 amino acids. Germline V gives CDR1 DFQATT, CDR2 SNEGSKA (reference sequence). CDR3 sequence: CSAKGSTEAFF. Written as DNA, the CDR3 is TGCAGTGCCAAAGGGTCCACTGAAGCTTTCTTT.

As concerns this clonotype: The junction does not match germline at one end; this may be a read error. The CDR3 region is CASSQDPRGQGYTF. The CDR3 DNA follows: TGCGCCAGCAGCCAAGATCCCAGGGGTCAGGGCTACACCTTC. The chain combines TRBV7-3 with TRBJ1-2, with TRBD1 as a possible D gene (6 bases). The germline CDR1 and CDR2 sequences are SGHTA and FQGTGA. This CDR3 is built from 14 residues.

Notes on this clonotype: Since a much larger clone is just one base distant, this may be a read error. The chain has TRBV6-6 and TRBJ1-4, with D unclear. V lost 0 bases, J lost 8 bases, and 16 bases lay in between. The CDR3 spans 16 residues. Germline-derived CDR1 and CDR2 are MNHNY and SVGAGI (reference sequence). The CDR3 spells CASSYSATGFGEKLFF. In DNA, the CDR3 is TGTGCCAGCAGTTACTCGGCAACGGGCTTCGGAGAAAAACTGTTTTTT.

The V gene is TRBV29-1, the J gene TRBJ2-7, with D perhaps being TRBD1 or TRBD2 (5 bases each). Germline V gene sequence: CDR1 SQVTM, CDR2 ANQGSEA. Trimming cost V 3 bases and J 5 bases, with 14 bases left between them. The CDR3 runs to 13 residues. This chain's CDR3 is CSVEGPGVDEQYF. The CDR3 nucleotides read TGCAGCGTTGAGGGACCTGGGGTCGACGAGCAGTACTTC.

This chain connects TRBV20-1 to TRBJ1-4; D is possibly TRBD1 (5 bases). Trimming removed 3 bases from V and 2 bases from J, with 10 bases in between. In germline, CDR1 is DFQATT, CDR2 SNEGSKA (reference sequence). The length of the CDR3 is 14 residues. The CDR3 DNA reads TGCAGTGCTAGGGGTCGGGGCACTAATGAAAAACTGTTTTTT. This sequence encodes CSARGRGTNEKLFF.

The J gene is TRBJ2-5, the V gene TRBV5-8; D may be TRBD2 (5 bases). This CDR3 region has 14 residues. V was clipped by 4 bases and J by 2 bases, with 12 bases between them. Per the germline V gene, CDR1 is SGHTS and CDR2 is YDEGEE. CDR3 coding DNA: TGTGCCAGCAGCCCGCTCGGGAAACAAGAGACCCAGTACTTC. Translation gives CASSPLGKQETQYF.

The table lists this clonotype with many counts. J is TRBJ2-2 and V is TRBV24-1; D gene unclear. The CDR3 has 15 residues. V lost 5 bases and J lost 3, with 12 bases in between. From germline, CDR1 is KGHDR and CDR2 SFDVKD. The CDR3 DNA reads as TGTGCCACCAGTGGTACCCTTCACGACACCGGGGAGCTGTTTTTT. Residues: CATSGTLHDTGELFF.

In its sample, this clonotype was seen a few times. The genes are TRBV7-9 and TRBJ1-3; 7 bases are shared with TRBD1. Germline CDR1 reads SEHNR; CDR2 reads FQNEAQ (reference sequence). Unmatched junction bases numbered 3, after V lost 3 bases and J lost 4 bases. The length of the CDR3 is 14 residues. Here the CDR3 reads CASSLTGRGNTIYF. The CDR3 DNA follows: TGTGCCAGCAGCTTGACAGGGAGAGGAAACACCATATATTTT. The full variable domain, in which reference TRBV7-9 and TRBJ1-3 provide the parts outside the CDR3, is DTGVSQNPRHKITKRGQNVTFRCDPISEHNRLYWYRQTLGQGPEFLTYFQNEAQLEKSRLLSDRFSAERPKGSFSTLEIQRTEQGDSAMYLCASSLTGRGNTIYFGEGSWLTVV.

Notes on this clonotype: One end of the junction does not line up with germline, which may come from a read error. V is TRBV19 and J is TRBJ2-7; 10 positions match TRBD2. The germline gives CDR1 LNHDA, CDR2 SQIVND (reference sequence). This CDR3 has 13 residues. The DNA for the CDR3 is TGTGCCAGCAGTACTAGCGGGACCTACGAGCAGTACTTC. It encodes CASSTSGTYEQYF.

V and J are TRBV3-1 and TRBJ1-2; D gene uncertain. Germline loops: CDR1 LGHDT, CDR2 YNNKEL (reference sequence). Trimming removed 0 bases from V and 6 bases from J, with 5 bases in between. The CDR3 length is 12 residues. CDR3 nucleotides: TGTGCCAGCAGCCAAGATTGGAATGGCTACACCTTC. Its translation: CASSQDWNGYTF.